This is a list of T cell receptor beta chains from one sample in a study of cytomegalovirus exposure and HLA in healthy donors. Profiling relied on immunoSEQ multiplex PCR, and the TCRdb table lists in-frame clones only, not all of them. Among about 69,000 clones listed, around 74% were seen once. Sequenced sample: PBMCs. These receptors were obtained from a woman aged 55 to 70 in good health and CMV-seropositive. CDR3s include the opening cysteine and the closing phenylalanine or tryptophan. A D gene is named only where the DNA matches it firmly. Expanded clones are given a class, and other clones once, few, many or no size at all.

TRBJ1-1,.,.,TRBV7-2,CASSLGAGQPNTEAFF,TGTGCCAGCAGCTTAGGGGCCGGACAGCCGAACACTGAAGCTTTCTTT
TRBJ1-3,.,TRBD1,TRBV15,CATSTRQGGSGNTIYF,TGTGCCACCAGCACCCGACAGGGAGGATCGGGAAACACCATATATTTT
TRBJ1-1,.,.,TRBV7-9,CASSSPAGNTEAFF,TGTGCCAGCAGCTCCCCGGCAGGGAACACTGAAGCTTTCTTT
TRBJ1-1,.,.,TRBV2,CASSASSTNTEAFF,TGTGCCAGCAGTGCGAGCTCAACGAACACTGAAGCTTTCTTT
TRBJ1-5,.,.,TRBV5-6,CASSWRGDQPQHF,TGTGCCAGCAGCTGGAGGGGAGATCAGCCCCAGCATTTT
TRBJ1-4,.,.,TRBV18,CASSPAATNEKLFF,TGTGCCAGCTCACCAGCGGCAACTAATGAAAAACTGTTTTTT
TRBJ2-7,.,.,TRBV13,CASSLWSRSYEQYF,TGTGCCAGCAGCTTATGGTCCAGGTCCTACGAGCAGTACTTC
TRBJ1-5,few,TRBD1,TRBV5-8,CASSRDRGLGPQHF,TGTGCCAGCAGCCGAGACAGGGGGTTAGGGCCCCAGCATTTT
TRBJ1-4,.,.,TRBV7-8,CASSSRTGINEKLFF,TGTGCCAGCAGCTCGCGGACGGGGATTAATGAAAAACTGTTTTTT
TRBJ2-1,.,.,TRBV29-1,CSVDKDSTYNEQFF,TGCAGCGTTGATAAGGACTCCACCTACAATGAGCAGTTCTTC
TRBJ1-1,.,TRBD1,TRBV6-1,CASSARQGMNTEAFF,TGTGCCAGCAGTGCACGACAGGGGATGAACACTGAAGCTTTCTTT
TRBJ2-3,.,.,TRBV11-3,CASSLASTDTQYF,TGTGCCAGCAGCTTAGCTAGTACAGATACGCAGTATTTT
TRBJ1-2,.,.,TRBV27,CASSFAGADGYTF,TGTGCCAGCAGTTTTGCGGGGGCGGATGGCTACACCTTC
TRBJ2-5,.,.,TRBV19,CASSRRETQYF,TGTGCCAGTAGTCGGCGGGAGACCCAGTACTTC
TRBJ1-1,.,.,TRBV2,CASREELGNTEAFF,TGTGCCAGCAGGGAGGAGTTGGGGAACACTGAAGCTTTCTTT
TRBJ1-4,few,.,TRBV2,CASTSGGTINEKLFF,TGTGCCAGCACCTCCGGGGGGACGATTAATGAAAAACTGTTTTTT
TRBJ2-3,.,TRBD2,TRBV5-1,CASSSGGGESTDTQYF,TGCGCCAGCAGCTCCGGGGGGGGCGAGTCCACAGATACGCAGTATTTT
TRBJ1-2,.,TRBD1,TRBV29-1,CSVEVYRGSKGGYTF,TGCAGCGTTGAAGTCTACAGGGGGTCGAAGGGTGGCTACACCTTC
TRBJ1-2,.,.,TRBV2,CASSQLKLQGGYTF,TGTGCCAGCAGCCAATTAAAACTCCAGGGCGGCTACACCTTC
TRBJ1-1,.,.,TRBV15,CATSREGAQGENTEAFF,TGTGCCACCAGCAGAGAGGGGGCACAGGGAGAGAACACTGAAGCTTTCTTT
TRBJ2-1,once,TRBD2,TRBV9,CASSVGAGGYNEQFF,TGTGCCAGCAGCGTAGGAGCGGGAGGGTACAATGAGCAGTTCTTC
TRBJ1-5,few,.,TRBV6-1,CASSGAWDQPQHF,TGTGCCAGCAGTGGGGCCTGGGATCAGCCCCAGCATTTT
TRBJ2-7,.,TRBD2,TRBV25-1,CASSVTSGMYEQYF,TGTGCCAGCAGTGTCACTAGCGGGATGTACGAGCAGTACTTC